These 8 T cell receptor beta chains were all obtained from the same sample, sequenced in a study of shared clonotypes between healthy human individuals. Method: immunoSEQ multiplex PCR; TCRdb's copy keeps in-frame clones and lacks some. The sample yields 2 million to 2.5 million clones, approximately 95% seen once. Sequencing was carried out using naive CD4+ T cells sorted from blood. The subset is: CD45RA+ positively selected. The source of these receptors is a man aged 18 to 30 in good health.

The J gene is TRBJ1-2, the V gene TRBV5-8; the match to TRBD1 covers 12 bases. Trimming took 4 bases from V and 4 from J; bases not matched to a gene: 8. The CDR3 is 16 residues long. Germline V gives CDR1 SGHTS, CDR2 YDEGEE. CDR3 region: CASSAGQGARGYGYTF. The CDR3 DNA follows: TGTGCCAGCAGCGCGGGACAGGGGGCGCGGGGCTATGGCTACACCTTC.

The chain is built from TRBV11-2 and TRBJ2-3; D ambiguous. Germline values: CDR1 SGHAT, CDR2 FQNNGV. Trimming shortened V by 3 bases and J by 2 bases, and 12 bases separated the two germline ends. The CDR3 totals 15 residues. CDR3 loop: CASSLGSYSTDTQYF. Here the CDR3 DNA reads TGTGCCAGCAGCTTGGGCTCCTATTCCACAGATACGCAGTATTTT.

V and J are TRBV13 and TRBJ1-1; the match to TRBD1 covers 8 bases. V was pared by 5 bases and J by 1 base, with 12 bases of the junction left unmatched. Germline V gives CDR1 PRHDT, CDR2 FYEKMQ (reference sequence). This CDR3 has 17 residues. Written as DNA, the CDR3 is TGTGCCAGCAGCCTTTCCACAGGGGGGGTTCGGAACACTGAAGCTTTCTTT. Its protein product is CASSLSTGGVRNTEAFF.

The chain joins TRBV10-3 to TRBJ2-1, with 10 bases identical to TRBD1. V lost 2 bases to trimming and J lost 4 bases; unmatched junction nucleotides: 2. This CDR3 spans 15 amino acids. Germline V CDR1 and CDR2: ENHRY, SYGVKD. As DNA, the CDR3 is TGTGCCATCAGTGAGGACAGGGGGCTTTACAATGAGCAGTTCTTC. It is translated as CAISEDRGLYNEQFF.

The chain couples TRBV28 to TRBJ2-4; D is unresolved. The CDR3 runs 14 residues. CDR1 and CDR2 (germline): MDHEN, SYDVKM. The V and J ends lost 3 bases and 9 bases respectively, with 15 bases between them. The chain's CDR3 is CASSFVRLRAIQYF. The CDR3 DNA is TGTGCCAGCAGTTTCGTCAGGCTACGGGCCATTCAGTACTTC. The variable domain in full, with the rest retrieved from reference TRBV28 and TRBJ2-4, is DVKVTQSSRYLVKRTGEKVFLECVQDMDHENMFWYRQDPGLGLRLIYFSYDVKMKEKGDIPEGYSVSREKKERFSLILESASTNQTSMYLCASSFVRLRAIQYFGAGTRLSVL.

This clone showed up just once. The V call is TRBV11-2, the J call TRBJ2-2, with unresolved D. The CDR3 is 13 amino acids. Germline-derived CDR1 and CDR2 are SGHAT and FQNNGV. Trimming removed 6 bases from V and 4 bases from J, with 9 bases in between. CDR3 DNA sequence: TGTGCCAGCAGTTCTCAGATCACCGGGGAGCTGTTTTTT. Translating it yields CASSSQITGELFF.

This chain connects TRBV12-5 to TRBJ1-3; D may be TRBD1 (5 bases). Per germline, CDR1 LGHNT and CDR2 FRNRAP. With 1 base removed from V and 16 bases from J, the gap between germline ends came to 20 bases. This CDR3 has 14 residues. Written as DNA, the CDR3 is TGTGCTAGTGGTTTGGCTAAGACGGGGACCCGTATTTATTTT. It translates to CASGLAKTGTRIYF.

V and J are TRBV7-2 and TRBJ2-1, with D uncertain. Germline V lookup: CDR1 SGHTA, CDR2 FQGNSA. There are 13 residues in the CDR3. Trimming cost V 1 base and J 2 bases, with 3 bases left between them. The CDR3 DNA sequence: TGTGCCAGCAGCTTAGACACCTACAATGAGCAGTTCTTC. It is translated as CASSLDTYNEQFF.